This T cell receptor (beta chain) is drawn from a study of T cell responses to AZD1222 COVID-19 vaccine. Germline CDR1 is SGHVS and CDR2 is FQNEAQ. This CDR3 region has 13 residues. V lost 5 bases and J lost 4, with 9 bases in between. This clone was seen only once. This table comes from immunoSEQ multiplex PCR, and its TCRdb copy is limited to in-frame clones, with some not included. In the table there are under 200,000 clones, just over 90% of which are singletons. This TCR came from an adult in good health. The source was peripheral blood, collected on day 0 of MenACWY control vaccination. The V call is TRBV7-8, the J call TRBJ2-1; weak D call: TRBD2 (6 bases). Here the CDR3 reads CASSRGMYNEQFF. The DNA for the CDR3 is TGTGCCAGCAGCCGGGGGATGTACAATGAGCAGTTCTTC.